Following are 18 T cell receptor beta chains from one sample sequenced in a study of tumor and adjacent non-tumor tissue in lung cancer. The library came from three nested PCR rounds adapted from ARM-PCR protocols. TCRdb itself ran the multiplex PCR reads through MiXCR, one entry per CDR3 protein. The sample includes 60,000 to 85,000 distinct CDR3 sequences, around 80% of them seen just once. RNA was extracted from bulk tissue without any cell sorting. This non-tumor lung sample came from over 3 cm beyond the tumor edge. The sample taken for sequencing was distant non-tumor lung tissue. All receptors derive from a man between 65 and 85 years old with non-small cell lung cancer.

Details on this clonotype: The junction does not match germline at one end; this may be a read error. The chain has TRBV11-2 and TRBJ2-1; D possibly uses TRBD1 or TRBD2 (5 bases each). Germline V gene lookup returns CDR1 SGHAT and CDR2 FQNNGV. The CDR3 consists of 18 residues. CDR3 protein: CASSIECLGRTSYNEQSF. DNA of the CDR3: TGTGCCAGCAGCATAGAATGTCTGGGGCGGACTTCCTACAATGAGCAGTCCTTC.

This clonotype was picked up a small number of times. One end of the junction is discordant with germline, which a read error may explain. V gene TRBV28 combines with J gene TRBJ2-3; D may be TRBD2 (6 bases). Germline loops: CDR1 MDHEN, CDR2 SYDVKM. The CDR3 has 15 amino acids. The CDR3 sequence is CASRGRGRRTDTQYF. The CDR3 region has the DNA TGTGCCAGCAGAGGACGGGGGAGAAGAACAGATACGCAATATTTT.

In its sample, this clonotype was seen many times. V gene TRBV5-6 combines with J gene TRBJ1-1, with 9 bases aligning to TRBD1. This CDR3 is 16 amino acids long. From germline, CDR1 is SGHDT and CDR2 YYEEEE. The V and J ends lost 1 base and 0 bases, in that order; junction bases with no gene match: 4. In DNA, the CDR3 is TGTGCCAGCAGCTTGCCGGGACAGGGAATGAACACTGAAGCTTTCTTT. It is translated as CASSLPGQGMNTEAFF.

V is TRBV19 and J is TRBJ2-2; D perhaps matches TRBD1 (6 bases). Germline-derived CDR1 and CDR2 are LNHDA and SQIVND (reference sequence). This CDR3 has 14 amino acids. Trimming shortened V by 8 bases and J by 9 bases, and 19 bases separated the two germline ends. Written as DNA, the CDR3 is TGTGCCAGTCAGGAAACCACAGGGTTCAGGGAGCTGTTTTTT. Translating gives CASQETTGFRELFF.

This chain uses TRBV6-5 with TRBJ1-6; weak D call: TRBD1 (5 bases). Trimming removed 7 bases at V and 17 bases at J, with 27 bases between. The V gene's germline CDR1 is MNHEY and CDR2 SVGAGI. The CDR3 totals 15 residues. DNA for the CDR3: TGTGCCAGCATGACAGTGGAAAGACTTAATTCACGCGTCCACTTT. Protein product: CASMTVERLNSRVHF.

Worth noting for this clonotype: A much bigger clone sits one base away, suggesting this may be a read error. The chain uses TRBV5-6 and TRBJ2-5; TRBD1 matches 8 bases. Germline V CDR1 and CDR2: SGHDT, YYEEEE. CDR3 length: 16 residues. CDR3 DNA sequence: TGTGCCAACAGCCCTGAGGACAGGGCTTTCGGAGAGACCCAGTACTTC. Protein product: CANSPEDRAFGETQYF.

About this clonotype: One base away lies a much larger clone, so this may be a sequencing read error. In this CDR3 the conserved last residue, phenylalanine or tryptophan, is missing, so a read error is likely. V and J are TRBV4-3 and TRBJ2-1; D ambiguous. The CDR3 extends over 14 amino acids. Per the germline V gene, CDR1 is LGHNA and CDR2 is YSLEER. V lost 4 bases, J lost 4 bases, and 11 bases lay in between. The CDR3 protein is CASSLKPGYNEQFL. DNA for the CDR3: TGCGCCAGCAGCCTTAAGCCGGGTTACAATGAGCAGTTCCTC.

The count of this clonotype is one. This may stem from a read error, because a much larger clone lies one nucleotide away. J is TRBJ1-2 and V is TRBV20-1; TRBD1 matches 8 bases. V was pared by 2 bases and J by 5 bases, with 7 bases of the junction left unmatched. Germline CDR1 and CDR2: DFQATT and SNEGSKA (reference sequence). The CDR3 is made up of 14 amino acids. The CDR3 is CSARSGQELYGYTF. Here the CDR3 DNA reads TGCAGTGCTAGATCGGGACAGGAACTTTATGGCTACACCTTC.

A word on this clonotype: The junction differs from germline at one of its ends, possibly a read error. V gene TRBV28 combines with J gene TRBJ2-3; TRBD1 agrees at 9 bases. CDR1 and CDR2 (germline): MDHEN, SYDVKM. The CDR3 totals 15 residues. The CDR3 protein is CVSRGQGRRTYTQYF. The CDR3 DNA sequence: TGTGTCAGCAGAGGACAGGGGAGAAGAACATATACGCAGTATTTT.

In the case of this clonotype: Since no conserved phenylalanine or tryptophan closes the CDR3, a read error is the likely cause. J is TRBJ2-5 and V is TRBV6-5, with 7 nucleotides matching TRBD1. V trimming: 10 bases; J trimming: 5 bases; junction bases outside the gene matches: 16. The CDR3 extends over 15 amino acids. CDR1 MNHEY and CDR2 SVGAGI come from the germline V gene. The CDR3 protein is CANTSRQGFRETQYL. CDR3 bases: TGTGCCAACACTTCTCGACAGGGTTTCAGGGAGACCCAGTACTTA.

Details on this clonotype: Because the CDR3 is missing its conserved closing phenylalanine or tryptophan, this is likely a read error. This chain joins TRBV10-2 and TRBJ2-2, with D hard to call. This CDR3 has 11 amino acids. The germline V gene encodes CDR1 WSHSY and CDR2 SAAADI. CDR3 nucleotide sequence: TGTGCCAGCAGTGACACCGGGGAGCTGTTTTTA. This codes for CASSDTGELFL.

This clonotype occurred a few times. It may be a read error: a sequence one base away is much more abundant. The rearrangement links TRBV5-1 to TRBJ2-1; D perhaps matches TRBD1 (6 bases). Germline V CDR1 and CDR2: SGHRS, YFSETQ. The CDR3 is 12 residues long. Trimming cost V 2 bases and J 12 bases, with 12 bases left between them. The CDR3 is CASSFDRSTQFF. The CDR3 DNA reads TGCGCCAGCAGCTTCGACAGGTCCACGCAGTTCTTC.

As to this clonotype: One end of the junction varies from germline; a read error may be responsible. J is TRBJ2-6 and V is TRBV29-1; tentative D call: TRBD1 (5 bases). The CDR3 is 15 residues long. In germline, CDR1 is SQVTM, CDR2 ANQGSEA. This CDR3 is CSVDFLNSGANVVTF. The CDR3 DNA is TGCAGCGTTGACTTTTTGAACTCTGGGGCCAACGTCGTGACTTTC.

This clonotype appeared a few times. V and J are TRBV6-5 and TRBJ1-1; D may be TRBD1 (5 bases). Germline loops: CDR1 MNHEY, CDR2 SVGAGI. CDR3 length: 12 amino acids. V dropped 6 bases and J dropped 12 bases, with 17 bases sitting between them. CDR3 DNA: TGTGCCAGCAGCAACCCCCAGGGTGTGACTTTCTTT. The encoded protein is CASSNPQGVTFF.

The chain employs TRBV28 and TRBJ2-1; 7 bases align to TRBD2. CDR1 and CDR2 from the germline V gene are MDHEN and SYDVKM. The V and J ends lost 8 bases and 4 bases, in that order; junction bases with no gene match: 26. CDR3 length: 20 residues. The CDR3 sequence is CASLDVWIKGRSGDYNEQFF. The CDR3 DNA reads as TGTGCCAGCCTGGACGTATGGATCAAGGGAAGAAGCGGGGATTACAATGAGCAGTTCTTC. Combining the CDR3 with reference TRBV28 and TRBJ2-1 gives the whole variable domain DVKVTQSSRYLVKRTGEKVFLECVQDMDHENMFWYRQDPGLGLRLIYFSYDVKMKEKGDIPEGYSVSREKKERFSLILESASTNQTSMYLCASLDVWIKGRSGDYNEQFFGPGTRLTVL.

On this clonotype itself: One end of the junction is discordant with germline, which a read error may explain. The chain couples TRBV6-5 to TRBJ1-1; a weak D match, TRBD1 (5 bases). The CDR3 sequence is 16 residues long. Germline CDR1 MNHEY, CDR2 SVGAGI. The DNA for the CDR3 is TGTGCCAGCAGTTACTCCCCACGGACATGGAGCACTGAAGATTTCTTT. This gives the protein CASSYSPRTWSTEDFF.

This rearrangement joins TRBV15 to TRBJ1-1; TRBD1 matches at 8 bases. The CDR3 covers 12 residues. Germline CDR1 is LNHNV and CDR2 is YYDKDF (reference sequence). The CDR3 bases are TGTGTCACGGGGACAGGAAGCACTGAAGCTTTCTTT. It yields the protein CVTGTGSTEAFF.

Points on this clonotype: A much larger clone differs from this one at a single base, so this may be a read error. The V and J genes are TRBV20-1 and TRBJ1-1; a possible D gene is TRBD1 (5 bases). CDR1 is DFQATT, CDR2 SNEGSKA, per germline (reference sequence). CDR3 length equals 12 residues. For the CDR3, the DNA is TGCAGTGCTAGAGAGGGGCCCACTGAAGTTTTCTTT. It is translated as CSAREGPTEVFF.